These 16 T cell receptor beta chains were all obtained from the same sample, sequenced in a study of T-cell memory formation after mild COVID-19. TCRdb ran MiXCR on the 5' RACE reads and lists one entry per CDR3 protein. The sample holds about 350,000 distinct CDR3 sequences, approximately 22% seen once. Source material: PBMCs or a T cell subset sorted from them (not recorded which). All receptors come from a young man who had mild COVID-19 (a few samples of this study predate the infection). Cell type and time point are not known.

J is TRBJ1-1 and V is TRBV7-9; D gene ambiguous. Germline V gene data show CDR1 as SEHNR and CDR2 as FQNEAQ (reference sequence). This CDR3 has 15 amino acids. V was clipped by 5 bases and J by 1 base, with 14 bases between them. In nucleotides, the CDR3 is TGTGCCAGCAGCCCGGAAGGTGAGAGGAACACTGAAGCTTTCTTT. It yields the protein CASSPEGERNTEAFF.

This clonotype has just one count. V is TRBV9 and J is TRBJ1-2; TRBD1 matches at 8 bases. The germline CDR1 and CDR2 sequences are SGDLS and YYNGEE. Trimming at V came to 6 bases and at J to 8 bases, leaving 9 bases not matched to a gene. The CDR3 totals 13 residues. The CDR3 reads CASTPSRGQGYTF. CDR3 bases: TGTGCCAGCACCCCAAGCAGGGGGCAAGGCTACACCTTC. The full variable domain, rest sourced from reference TRBV9 and TRBJ1-2, is DSGVTQTPKHLITATGQRVTLRCSPRSGDLSVYWYQQSLDQGLQFLIQYYNGEERAKGNILERFSAQQFPDLHSELNLSSLELGDSALYFCASTPSRGQGYTFGSGTRLTVV.

Only a few counts were recorded for this clonotype. The chain couples TRBV7-2 to TRBJ1-1; no firm D call. Trimming removed 6 bases at V and 0 bases at J, with 11 bases between. CDR3 length equals 14 residues. Germline values: CDR1 SGHTA, CDR2 FQGNSA. CDR3 DNA sequence: TGTGCCAGCAGACCTGGAAGGATGAACACTGAAGCTTTCTTT. It specifies CASRPGRMNTEAFF.

This clonotype came up a few times. This rearrangement joins TRBV20-1 to TRBJ2-7; the D gene is possibly TRBD2 (5 bases). CDR3 length equals 13 residues. V shed 3 bases and J shed 8 bases, with 17 bases lying between them. The germline gives CDR1 DFQATT, CDR2 SNEGSKA (reference sequence). The CDR3 loop is CSASLALGEKQYV. The DNA for the CDR3 is TGCAGTGCTAGTTTGGCCCTTGGGGAGAAGCAGTACGTC.

The chain has TRBV15 and TRBJ1-4, with D possibly TRBD1 on 6 matching bases. Germline CDR1 and CDR2: LNHNV and YYDKDF (reference sequence). Deletions cut 5 bases from V and 6 bases from J, with 16 bases between. CDR3 length: 15 amino acids. In DNA, the CDR3 is TGTGCCACCAGCGGGAACAGGGAGAGTTATGAAAAACTGTTTTTT. Its translation is CATSGNRESYEKLFF.

The rearrangement uses TRBV4-3 and TRBJ2-3, with TRBD2 matching over 11 bases. The CDR3 extends over 17 amino acids. Losses at the gene ends were 3 bases for V and 2 bases for J; bases not matched to a gene: 7. Looked up from germline, CDR1 is LGHNA and CDR2 is YSLEER. CDR3 nucleotides: TGCGCCAGCAGCCACCATCCTAGCGGGGGGTCCACAGATACGCAGTATTTT. This translates into CASSHHPSGGSTDTQYF.

There are many counts of this clonotype. V is TRBV5-1 and J is TRBJ2-5, with D perhaps matching TRBD2 (7 bases). Trimming took off 0 bases at V and 3 bases at J, with 9 bases between the two ends. Germline CDR1 SGHRS, CDR2 YFSETQ. The CDR3 loop spans 14 amino acids. The CDR3: CASSLGGGEETQYF. CDR3 DNA sequence: TGCGCCAGCAGCTTGGGGGGGGGCGAAGAGACCCAGTACTTC.

The chain recombines TRBV6-1 with TRBJ1-6, with TRBD1 as a possible D gene (6 bases). V was clipped by 2 bases and J by 5 bases, with 10 bases between them. The germline CDR1 and CDR2 sequences are MNHNS and SASEGT. The CDR3 totals 15 residues. The CDR3: CASSEQGQDNSPLHF. CDR3 in DNA: TGTGCCAGCAGTGAACAGGGACAAGATAATTCACCCCTCCACTTT.

This clonotype was found a few times. The gene calls are TRBV20-1 and TRBJ2-1; 11 positions agree with TRBD2. Per germline, CDR1 DFQATT and CDR2 SNEGSKA (reference sequence). This CDR3 spans 14 amino acids. The trim removed 6 bases at V and 5 bases at J, leaving 6 bases unmatched. CDR3 in DNA: TGCAGTGCGTGGGTTAGCGGGGGGGACAATGAGCAGTTCTTC. As protein: CSAWVSGGDNEQFF.

This clonotype has a handful of counts. J is TRBJ2-6 and V is TRBV10-1, with D possibly matching TRBD2 (6 bases). This CDR3 contains 15 residues. The germline V and J ends were trimmed by 5 bases and 2 bases, with 10 bases remaining between them. Germline V gene lookup returns CDR1 WNHNN and CDR2 SYGVQD (reference sequence). CDR3 sequence: CASSPGVTGANVLTF. The CDR3 nucleotides read TGCGCCAGCAGTCCGGGAGTAACTGGGGCCAACGTCCTGACTTTC.

V is TRBV7-8 and J is TRBJ2-4, with TRBD2 as a possible D gene (5 bases). Germline lookup yields CDR1 SGHVS and CDR2 FQNEAQ. The CDR3 covers 15 residues. V was clipped by 6 bases and J by 0 bases, with 12 bases between them. Here the CDR3 reads CASSFTGLAKNIQYF. CDR3 bases: TGTGCCAGCAGTTTTACGGGATTAGCCAAAAACATTCAGTACTTC.

This chain connects TRBV20-1 to TRBJ1-2, with 7 bases matching TRBD1. Per germline, CDR1 DFQATT and CDR2 SNEGSKA (reference sequence). With 1 base clipped from V and 6 bases from J, the junction kept 8 bases outside the gene matches. This CDR3 contains 14 residues. This CDR3 is CSARVTQGMNGYTF. The CDR3 coding sequence is TGCAGTGCTAGAGTGACACAGGGGATGAATGGCTACACCTTC.

J is TRBJ2-7 and V is TRBV2; D is ambiguous. Trimming pared 5 bases from V and 3 bases from J, leaving 11 bases between. Germline V gene data show CDR1 as SNHLY and CDR2 as FYNNEI. This CDR3 comprises 13 residues. The CDR3 DNA reads as TGTGCCAGCAGTCCACCCGACCGCTACGAGCAGTACGTC. Translation: CASSPPDRYEQYV.

The sample holds a few counts of this clonotype. The chain has TRBV5-5 and TRBJ2-5; D perhaps matches TRBD1 (6 bases). Trimming removed 4 bases at V and 4 bases at J, with 11 bases between. The germline CDR1 and CDR2 sequences are SGHKS and YYEKEE (reference sequence). The CDR3 runs 13 residues. The CDR3 DNA reads TGTGCCAGCAGCATCCGACAGGCAGAGACCCAGTACTTC. It encodes CASSIRQAETQYF.

The genes are TRBV6-1 and TRBJ1-2, with a possible D match to TRBD1 (6 bases). This CDR3 region has 13 residues. Trimming stripped 1 base from V and 4 bases from J, with 7 bases between. The germline CDR1 and CDR2 sequences are MNHNS and SASEGT. The CDR3 DNA reads as TGTGCCAGCAGTGAAGGCAGGGGCTATGGCTACACCTTC. Encoded protein: CASSEGRGYGYTF.

The rearrangement joins TRBV7-2 to TRBJ2-1; maybe TRBD1 (5 bases). The germline gives CDR1 SGHTA, CDR2 FQGNSA. Deletions cut 1 base from V and 9 bases from J, with 13 bases between. The CDR3 has 14 residues. The CDR3 bases are TGTGCCAGCAGCTTAGGACAGTATGTGGGTGAGCAGTTCTTC. Its protein product is CASSLGQYVGEQFF.